A single sample gave rise to the 11 T cell receptor beta chains below, sequenced in a study of OX40 agonist ivuxolimab in advanced cancers. Assay used: immunoSEQ multiplex PCR; TCRdb lists only in-frame clones, some missing. The sample carries around 130,000 clones, 85% to 95% recorded once. The sequencing used CD4+ or CD8+ T cells sorted from blood, collected in a trial of the OX40 agonist ivuxolimab. These TCRs come from an adult with an advanced solid tumor such as melanoma, head and neck, liver or kidney cancer.

The V call is TRBV5-1, the J call TRBJ1-6, with D hard to call. Trimming removed 4 bases at V and 9 bases at J, with 14 bases between. This CDR3 is 14 amino acids long. Germline CDR1 SGHRS, CDR2 YFSETQ. The CDR3 reads CASSPGLQASPLHF. The CDR3 DNA is TGCGCCAGCAGCCCCGGACTCCAAGCTTCACCCCTCCACTTT. The full variable domain, its missing parts supplied by reference TRBV5-1 and TRBJ1-6, is KAGVTQTPRYLIKTRGQQVTLSCSPISGHRSVSWYQQTPGQGLQFLFEYFSETQRNKGNFPGRFSGRQFSNSRSEMNVSTLELGDSALYLCASSPGLQASPLHFGNGTRLTVT.

The chain couples TRBV4-3 to TRBJ2-2, with 7 bases that match TRBD1. V was pared by 1 base and J by 4 bases, with 9 bases of the junction left unmatched. The V gene's germline CDR1 is LGHNA and CDR2 YSLEER. This CDR3 has 17 residues. CDR3 sequence reads: CASSQGHRGLVTGELFF. The CDR3 coding sequence is TGCGCCAGCAGCCAAGGTCACAGGGGATTGGTCACCGGGGAGCTGTTTTTT.

The chain carries TRBV11-3 and TRBJ2-2; D gene uncertain. Germline CDR1 and CDR2: SGHNT and YENEEA. V was pared by 5 bases and J by 0 bases, with 10 bases between. This CDR3 region has 15 residues. The CDR3 coding sequence is TGTGCCAGCAGCCTAAGACTCGCGAACACCGGGGAGCTGTTTTTT. Protein product: CASSLRLANTGELFF.

The chain carries TRBV5-6 and TRBJ1-2; 10 bases agree with TRBD1. The CDR3 totals 15 residues. Germline V gene sequence: CDR1 SGHDT, CDR2 YYEEEE. The J segment lost 4 bases and the V segment lost 0 bases, leaving 3 bases of the junction unmatched. CDR3 sequence: CASSLAGQGSYGYTF. CDR3 coding DNA: TGTGCCAGCAGCTTGGCGGGACAGGGGTCCTATGGCTACACCTTC.

The chain has TRBV9 and TRBJ2-7; the match to TRBD2 covers 9 bases. V lost 4 bases to trimming and J lost 0 bases; unmatched junction nucleotides: 8. The CDR3 extends over 16 amino acids. CDR1 and CDR2 (germline): SGDLS, YYNGEE. The CDR3 here is CASSPLGAGGSYEQYF. In nucleotides, the CDR3 is TGTGCCAGCAGCCCCCTCGGAGCGGGAGGCTCCTACGAGCAGTACTTC.

This clone was counted a single time. The J gene is TRBJ2-2, the V gene TRBV11-3; TRBD1 agrees at 7 bases. This CDR3 spans 14 amino acids. With 5 bases clipped from V and 5 bases from J, the junction kept 5 bases outside the gene matches. The germline V gene encodes CDR1 SGHNT and CDR2 YENEEA. CDR3 region: CASSPTTGTGELFF. CDR3 DNA sequence: TGTGCCAGCAGCCCCACGACAGGGACCGGGGAGCTGTTTTTT.

This chain joins TRBV27 and TRBJ2-2; perhaps TRBD2 as D (5 bases). V dropped 2 bases and J dropped 6 bases, with 10 bases sitting between them. Per germline, CDR1 MNHEY and CDR2 SMNVEV (reference sequence). CDR3 length equals 14 residues. CDR3 coding DNA: TGTGCCAGCAGTTTAAGCGGTATCGCCGGGGAGCTGTTTTTT. It encodes CASSLSGIAGELFF.

The chain is built from TRBV28 and TRBJ1-1; TRBD1 might be the D (5 bases). Germline values: CDR1 MDHEN, CDR2 SYDVKM. The CDR3 has 14 residues. Trimming shortened V by 2 bases and J by 7 bases, and 14 bases separated the two germline ends. CDR3 bases: TGTGCCAGCAGTTTAGTCGGGGGGTTAGTTGAAGCTTTCTTT. Translating it yields CASSLVGGLVEAFF.

The rearrangement joins TRBV18 to TRBJ1-1; 7 bases fit TRBD1. The CDR3 totals 13 residues. Losses at the gene ends were 3 bases for V and 5 bases for J; bases not matched to a gene: 3. Germline V gives CDR1 KGHSH, CDR2 LQKENI. The CDR3 DNA follows: TGTGCCAGCTCACCCCAGGGGGGGACTGAAGCTTTCTTT. It specifies CASSPQGGTEAFF.

The chain has TRBV4-1 and TRBJ2-7, with D perhaps matching TRBD1 or TRBD2 (5 bases each). Germline V CDR1 and CDR2: MGHRA, YSYEKL. V dropped 0 bases and J dropped 3 bases, with 15 bases sitting between them. The CDR3 is made up of 16 amino acids. As DNA, the CDR3 is TGCGCCAGCAGCCAAGAGCGGGTTAGGGGAATCTACGAGCAGTACTTC. Its translation is CASSQERVRGIYEQYF.

The chain couples TRBV4-3 to TRBJ2-3, with 8 bases that match TRBD2. The germline V gene has CDR1 LGHNA and CDR2 YSLEER. The V segment lost 3 bases and the J segment 2 bases; nucleotides outside the gene matches: 16. CDR3 size: 19 residues. The chain's CDR3 is CASSQGGGGLALITDTQYF. Here the CDR3 DNA reads TGCGCCAGCAGCCAGGGTGGGGGAGGACTAGCATTAATCACAGATACGCAGTATTTT.